The 29 T cell receptor beta chains given below trace back to one sample, sequenced in a study of blood T cell repertoires in COVID-19. The method was immunoSEQ multiplex PCR; TCRdb's version includes in-frame clones alone and lacks a portion of them. The sample lists some 300,000 clones, roughly 88% occurring once. The source material was PBMCs or T cells enriched from blood (not recorded which). Receptors originate from a woman aged 25-40 years who had recovered from COVID-19.

The chain's CDR3 is CAISRTARNTEAFF. For the CDR3, the DNA is TGTGCCATCAGCCGGACAGCGAGGAACACTGAAGCTTTCTTT. This sequence joins TRBV10-3 and TRBJ1-1, with D tentatively TRBD1 (6 bases). CDR1 ENHRY and CDR2 SYGVKD come from the germline V gene. Trimming left V 6 bases short and J 1 base short, with 12 bases between. The CDR3 has 14 residues.

This chain connects TRBV7-8 to TRBJ2-1; tentatively, D is TRBD2 (8 bases). The germline V and J ends were trimmed by 5 bases and 0 bases, with 20 bases remaining between them. This CDR3 region has 18 residues. The germline CDR1 and CDR2 sequences are SGHVS and FQNEAQ. The CDR3 DNA sequence: TGTGCCAGCAGCCGCGGACTAGCAGGGGGGTTCTCCTACAATGAGCAGTTCTTC. As protein: CASSRGLAGGFSYNEQFF.

The J gene is TRBJ2-7, the V gene TRBV6-6; 10 positions agree with TRBD1. Germline CDR1 MNHNY, CDR2 SVGAGI (reference sequence). Trimming removed 7 bases from V and 3 bases from J; junction bases left unmatched: 9. This CDR3 contains 15 residues. The CDR3 DNA sequence: TGTGCCAGCATCAACCGCCGGGACAGGGGCTACGAGCAGTACTTC. Protein sequence: CASINRRDRGYEQYF.

The CDR3 DNA sequence: TGTGCCAGCTGGGACTCTAACTATGGCTACACCTTC. Protein product: CASWDSNYGYTF. The chain has TRBV28 and TRBJ1-2, with D possibly matching TRBD1 (5 bases). This CDR3 region has 12 residues. Germline V CDR1 and CDR2: MDHEN, SYDVKM. V lost 8 bases, J lost 0 bases, and 7 bases lay in between.

The genes are TRBV6-5 and TRBJ2-7; 9 nucleotides match TRBD1. The CDR3 sequence is 16 residues long. Trimming removed 2 bases from V and 5 bases from J; junction bases left unmatched: 10. Germline V gives CDR1 MNHEY, CDR2 SVGAGI. The CDR3 sequence: CASSYRPGQGPNEQYF. In DNA form, the CDR3 reads TGTGCCAGCAGTTACCGTCCGGGACAGGGCCCCAACGAGCAGTACTTC.

The table lists this clone with a count of one. The rearrangement uses TRBV3-1 (or the pseudogene TRBV3-2) and TRBJ1-2; 9 bases agree with TRBD1. V lost 3 bases and J lost 2; bases outside the gene matches: 10. CDR3 length equals 17 residues. Germline CDR1 and CDR2: LGHDT and YNNKEL (reference sequence). CDR3 coding DNA: TGTGCCAGCAGCCATGAAGTCGGGACAGGGATCAACTATGGCTACACCTTC. Residues: CASSHEVGTGINYGYTF.

This chain connects TRBV3-1 (or the pseudogene TRBV3-2) to TRBJ1-6; 8 nucleotides align to TRBD1. The ends lost 1 base at V and 9 bases at J; junction bases unmatched: 5. Germline CDR1 and CDR2: LGHDT and YNNKEL (reference sequence). This CDR3 is built from 15 residues. CDR3 DNA sequence: TGTGCCAGCAGCCAAGGGACAGGGTCGAGTTCACCCCTCCACTTT. Encoded protein: CASSQGTGSSSPLHF.

The V call is TRBV7-9, the J call TRBJ1-2; 7 bases are shared with TRBD1. The J segment lost 3 bases and the V segment lost 2 bases, leaving 6 bases of the junction unmatched. Germline V CDR1 and CDR2: SEHNR, FQNEAQ (reference sequence). The CDR3 runs to 15 residues. The CDR3 reads CASSLPRDRDYGYTF. CDR3 DNA sequence: TGTGCCAGCAGCTTACCTCGAGACAGGGACTATGGCTACACCTTC.

The genes are TRBV27 and TRBJ1-5, with D perhaps TRBD1 (6 bases). In germline, CDR1 is MNHEY, CDR2 SMNVEV (reference sequence). V lost 6 bases and J lost 4, with 25 bases in between. The CDR3 runs to 18 residues. The CDR3 spells CASRGTTIPTGLNQPQHF. CDR3 sequence (DNA): TGTGCCAGCAGAGGGACAACCATACCCACAGGGCTAAATCAGCCCCAGCATTTT.

Worth noting for this clone: One end of the junction fails to match germline, which may point to a read error. The chain employs TRBV12-3 or TRBV12-4 and TRBJ1-3, with D perhaps matching TRBD1 (6 bases). The CDR3 contains 11 residues. The CDR3 loop reads CASSFRGGTLF. The CDR3 DNA sequence: TGTGCCAGCAGTTTCAGGGGAGGGACCCTCTTT.

This chain joins TRBV11-2 and TRBJ2-1; the match to TRBD2 covers 8 bases. With 9 bases clipped from V and 9 bases from J, the junction kept 10 bases outside the gene matches. CDR3 length equals 13 residues. Germline V gives CDR1 SGHAT, CDR2 FQNNGV. Here the CDR3 DNA reads TGTGCCAGTTCAGCGGGGGCCGCGAGTGAGCAGTTCTTC. This codes for CASSAGAASEQFF. The variable domain in full, completed from reference TRBV11-2 and TRBJ2-1, reads EAGVAQSPRYKIIEKRQSVAFWCNPISGHATLYWYQQILGQGPKLLIQFQNNGVVDDSQLPKDRFSAERLKGVDSTLKIQPAKLEDSAVYLCASSAGAASEQFFGPGTRLTVL.

The chain has TRBV27 and TRBJ2-2, with 10 nucleotides matching TRBD2. The V gene end was trimmed by 5 bases and the J gene end by 1 base; junction bases not matched to a gene: 1. CDR3 size: 15 residues. CDR1 and CDR2 from the germline V gene are MNHEY and SMNVEV (reference sequence). CDR3 DNA: TGTGCCAGCAGTCGACTAGCGGGGAACACCGGGGAGCTGTTTTTT. Protein product: CASSRLAGNTGELFF.

This rearrangement joins TRBV7-2 to TRBJ1-2, with 8 bases identical to TRBD1. Looked up from germline, CDR1 is SGHTA and CDR2 is FQGNSA. The V and J ends lost 5 bases and 3 bases, in that order; junction bases with no gene match: 11. This CDR3 has 16 residues. CDR3 nucleotide sequence: TGTGCCAGCAGCGCTGCAGGGGGCAGCGATTACTATGGCTACACCTTC. Translation gives CASSAAGGSDYYGYTF.

V usage is TRBV27 and J usage is TRBJ1-1; the D gene is possibly TRBD1 (6 bases). Per germline, CDR1 MNHEY and CDR2 SMNVEV (reference sequence). V shed 2 bases and J shed 0 bases, with 7 bases lying between them. This CDR3 has 14 amino acids. The CDR3 bases are TGTGCCAGCAGTTTAAAGGGGGTGAACACTGAAGCTTTCTTT. This translates into CASSLKGVNTEAFF.

The chain links TRBV4-1 to TRBJ2-1; TRBD1 might be the D (6 bases). V shed 1 base and J shed 5 bases, with 6 bases lying between them. Germline CDR1 and CDR2: MGHRA and YSYEKL. The CDR3 contains 13 residues. CDR3 DNA: TGCGCCAGCAGCCAAGGGACAGACAATGAGCAGTTCTTC. Amino acid sequence: CASSQGTDNEQFF.

This clone came up many times. The chain couples TRBV4-1 to TRBJ2-5, with a possible D match to TRBD2 (5 bases). V was clipped by 4 bases and J by 0 bases, with 15 bases between them. The germline CDR1 and CDR2 sequences are MGHRA and YSYEKL. The CDR3 contains 16 residues. CDR3 bases: TGCGCCAGCAGCCCCCTTCAGGCCGGGGACCAAGAGACCCAGTACTTC. Protein sequence: CASSPLQAGDQETQYF.

The chain has TRBV7-2 and TRBJ1-5; 7 nucleotides match TRBD1. The germline gives CDR1 SGHTA, CDR2 FQGNSA. The CDR3 covers 14 residues. The trim removed 5 bases at V and 11 bases at J, leaving 12 bases unmatched. The CDR3 DNA is TGTGCCAGCAGCAAGGACAGGATGGAGGAGGCCCAGCATTTT. This sequence encodes CASSKDRMEEAQHF.

The chain couples TRBV6-5 to TRBJ2-1, with 9 bases aligning to TRBD2. Germline CDR1 MNHEY, CDR2 SVGAGI. V lost 7 bases, J lost 10 bases, and 11 bases stayed unmatched. CDR3 size: 14 residues. CDR3 in amino acids: CASKGSASGTEQFF. The CDR3 region has the DNA TGTGCCAGCAAAGGCAGTGCTAGCGGGACCGAGCAGTTCTTC.

The chain has TRBV7-9 and TRBJ1-4; D is possibly TRBD1 (5 bases). The CDR3 spans 14 residues. The ends were cut back, 5 bases at V and 4 bases at J, with 11 bases in the middle. Looked up from germline, CDR1 is SEHNR and CDR2 is FQNEAQ (reference sequence). The CDR3 DNA reads as TGTGCCAGCAGCACGGACATGGTTAATGAAAAACTGTTTTTT. Encoded protein: CASSTDMVNEKLFF.

The chain joins TRBV5-4 to TRBJ2-7, with TRBD1 as a possible D gene (6 bases). The CDR3 has 14 residues. CDR1 and CDR2 from the germline V gene are SGHNT and YYREEE (reference sequence). V was shortened by 1 base and J by 0 bases, with 8 bases between the two germline ends. The CDR3 region is CASSLTGSSYEQYF. Here the CDR3 DNA reads TGTGCCAGCAGCTTGACAGGGAGCTCCTACGAGCAGTACTTC.

The chain recombines TRBV21-1 with TRBJ1-1; TRBD1, the table's D call, was not compared with the DNA. TRBV21-1 is an annotated pseudogene. The CDR3 spans 22 residues. Here the CDR3 reads CASSTSLIPGQGARSVSTEAFF. CDR3 coding DNA: TGTGCCAGCAGCACATCTCTTATTCCGGGACAGGGGGCCCGGAGTGTTAGCACTGAAGCTTTCTTT.

The chain uses TRBV27 and TRBJ2-7; TRBD1 matches at 12 bases. V lost 5 bases and J lost 3; bases outside the gene matches: 17. The CDR3 is made up of 19 amino acids. The germline gives CDR1 MNHEY, CDR2 SMNVEV (reference sequence). The CDR3 region is CASSIGRDRGPQRGYEQYF. The CDR3 coding sequence is TGTGCCAGCAGTATCGGAAGGGACAGGGGGCCCCAAAGGGGCTACGAGCAGTACTTC.

This chain joins TRBV6-5 and TRBJ2-5, with 9 positions matching TRBD1. Trimming at V came to 7 bases and at J to 9 bases, leaving 6 bases not matched to a gene. There are 12 residues in the CDR3. Germline loops: CDR1 MNHEY, CDR2 SVGAGI. The chain's CDR3 is CASTMRQGAQYF. The CDR3 nucleotides are TGTGCCAGCACCATGCGACAGGGGGCCCAGTACTTC.

The rearrangement joins TRBV9 to TRBJ2-1, with a possible D match to TRBD2 (5 bases). With 0 bases removed from V and 8 bases from J, the gap between germline ends came to 15 bases. Germline V lookup: CDR1 SGDLS, CDR2 YYNGEE. The CDR3 loop spans 15 amino acids. As DNA, the CDR3 is TGTGCCAGCAGCGTAGACTCACTAGAGATCTATGAGCAGTTCTTC. Amino acids: CASSVDSLEIYEQFF.

The chain links TRBV18 to TRBJ1-1; no clear D gene. Trimming stripped 2 bases from V and 0 bases from J, with 7 bases between. This CDR3 has 14 amino acids. Per the germline V gene, CDR1 is KGHSH and CDR2 is LQKENI. Written as DNA, the CDR3 is TGTGCCAGCTCACCAGTGGCAATGAACACTGAAGCTTTCTTT. Its protein is CASSPVAMNTEAFF. The whole variable domain, remainder taken from reference TRBV18 and TRBJ1-1, is NAGVMQNPRHLVRRRGQEARLRCSPMKGHSHVYWYRQLPEEGLKFMVYLQKENIIDESGMPKERFSAEFPKEGPSILRIQQVVRGDSAAYFCASSPVAMNTEAFFGQGTRLTVV.

For this clone: The sample has other DNA sequences that encode this CDR3 too. The rearrangement joins TRBV13 to TRBJ2-7, with D unresolved. This CDR3 region has 13 residues. Germline assignment: CDR1 PRHDT and CDR2 FYEKMQ (reference sequence). V lost 0 bases, J lost 1 base, and 4 bases lay in between. The CDR3 region has the DNA TGTGCCAGCAGCTTAGGGAGGTCCTACGAGCAGTACTTC. Amino acid sequence: CASSLGRSYEQYF. The whole variable domain, filled in from reference TRBV13 and TRBJ2-7, reads AAGVIQSPRHLIKEKRETATLKCYPIPRHDTVYWYQQGPGQDPQFLISFYEKMQSDKGSIPDRFSAQQFSDYHSELNMSSLELGDSALYFCASSLGRSYEQYFGPGTRLTVT.

The chain uses TRBV27 and TRBJ1-1; TRBD1 matches 9 bases. Germline CDR1 reads MNHEY; CDR2 reads SMNVEV (reference sequence). Trimming at V came to 3 bases and at J to 6 bases, leaving 8 bases not matched to a gene. This CDR3 is built from 15 residues. The CDR3 bases are TGTGCCAGCAGTTTCTCACAGGGGGCCCTCGCTGAAGCTTTCTTT. Protein: CASSFSQGALAEAFF.

The chain recombines TRBV11-2 with TRBJ2-3, with D tentatively TRBD2 (7 bases). V gave up 0 bases and J gave up 2 bases, with 12 bases separating them. This CDR3 comprises 16 residues. CDR1 is SGHAT, CDR2 FQNNGV, per germline. The chain's CDR3 is CASSLDRGANTDTQYF. The DNA for the CDR3 is TGTGCCAGCAGCTTAGACCGGGGGGCAAACACAGATACGCAGTATTTT.

V is TRBV19 and J is TRBJ1-1, with TRBD1 matching over 10 bases. Germline CDR1 and CDR2: LNHDA and SQIVND (reference sequence). The ends lost 5 bases at V and 1 base at J; junction bases unmatched: 7. This CDR3 has 16 residues. The CDR3, as DNA: TGTGCCAGTAGTTTTAAGACAGGGGGCAGGAACACTGAAGCTTTCTTT. Translated, it gives CASSFKTGGRNTEAFF.